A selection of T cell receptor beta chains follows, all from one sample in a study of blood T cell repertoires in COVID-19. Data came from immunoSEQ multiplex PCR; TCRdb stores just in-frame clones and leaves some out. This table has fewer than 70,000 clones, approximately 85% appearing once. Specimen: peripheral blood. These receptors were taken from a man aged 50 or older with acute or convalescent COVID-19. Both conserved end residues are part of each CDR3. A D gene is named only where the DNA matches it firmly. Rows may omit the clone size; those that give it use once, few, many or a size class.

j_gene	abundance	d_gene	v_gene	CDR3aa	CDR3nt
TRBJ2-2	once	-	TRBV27	CASSSLLGQTTGELFF	TGTGCCAGCAGTTCCCTCCTCGGACAGACCACCGGGGAGCTGTTTTTT
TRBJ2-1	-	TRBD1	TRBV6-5	CASSYGTGSVDEQFF	TGTGCCAGCAGTTACGGGACAGGGAGTGTCGATGAGCAGTTCTTC
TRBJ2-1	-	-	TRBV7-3	CASSPNGQVNEQFF	TGTGCCAGCAGCCCTAATGGGCAAGTAAATGAGCAGTTCTTC
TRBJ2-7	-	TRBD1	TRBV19	CASSTGTGFFNLYEQYF	TGTGCCAGTAGTACTGGGACAGGCTTTTTCAACCTCTACGAGCAGTACTTC
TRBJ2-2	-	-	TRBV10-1	CASRGRNTGELFF	TGCGCCAGCAGGGGGCGAAACACCGGGGAGCTGTTTTTT
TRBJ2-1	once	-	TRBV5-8	CASSFGLFYNEQFF	TGTGCCAGCAGCTTTGGCCTGTTCTACAATGAGCAGTTCTTC
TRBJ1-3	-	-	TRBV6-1	CASSEGGRGNTIYF	TGTGCCAGCAGTGAAGGAGGGCGTGGAAACACCATATATTTT
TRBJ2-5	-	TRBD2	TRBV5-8	CASSSSRLAGFQETQYF	TGTGCCAGCAGCTCTTCCAGACTAGCGGGGTTCCAAGAGACCCAGTACTTC
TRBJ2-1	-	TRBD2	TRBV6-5	CASNKSSGGPAVLFF	TGTGCCAGCAATAAATCTAGCGGGGGGCCGGCCGTCTTGTTCTTC
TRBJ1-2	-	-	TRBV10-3	CAISPTGLRGYTF	TGTGCCATCAGTCCGACAGGTTTGAGAGGCTACACCTTC
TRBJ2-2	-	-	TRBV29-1	CSVREGQGGSGELFF	TGCAGCGTTCGGGAGGGACAGGGTGGATCCGGGGAGCTGTTTTTT
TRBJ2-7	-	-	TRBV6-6	CASRQRYEQYF	TGTGCCAGCAGACAGCGGTACGAGCAGTACTTC
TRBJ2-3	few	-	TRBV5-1	CASSLNPTDTDTQYF	TGCGCCAGCAGCTTGAACCCAACTGACACAGATACGCAGTATTTT
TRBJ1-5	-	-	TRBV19	CASSGWGQPQHF	TGTGCCAGTAGTGGGTGGGGCCAGCCCCAGCATTTT
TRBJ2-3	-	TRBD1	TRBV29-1	CSVEDDRGRMDTQYF	TGCAGCGTTGAGGACGACAGGGGACGGATGGATACGCAGTATTTT
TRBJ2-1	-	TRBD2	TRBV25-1	CASSRNAGGTYNEQFF	TGTGCCAGCAGTCGGAACGCGGGGGGCACATACAATGAGCAGTTCTTC
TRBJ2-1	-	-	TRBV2	CASSVRRTYNEQFF	TGTGCCAGCAGTGTGAGGCGGACTTACAATGAGCAGTTCTTC
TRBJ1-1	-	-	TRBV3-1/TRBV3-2	CASRLRVNTEAFF	TGTGCCAGCAGACTCCGGGTGAACACTGAAGCTTTCTTT
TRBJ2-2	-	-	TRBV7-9	CASRSLSGELFF	TGTGCCAGCCGAAGCTTGTCCGGGGAGCTGTTTTTT
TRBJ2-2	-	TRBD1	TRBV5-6	CASGNSDRDTGELFF	TGTGCCAGCGGAAATTCCGACAGGGACACCGGGGAGCTGTTTTTT
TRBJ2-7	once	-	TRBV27	CASSPLNRGGVYEQYF	TGTGCCAGCAGTCCGCTGAACAGGGGGGGGGTGTACGAGCAGTACTTC
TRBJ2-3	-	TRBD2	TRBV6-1	CASSEGLAGSGDTQYF	TGTGCCAGCAGTGAGGGACTAGCGGGGTCTGGAGATACGCAGTATTTT
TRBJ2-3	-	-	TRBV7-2	CASSPPRQGTDTQYF	TGTGCCAGCAGCCCCCCTCGGCAGGGGACAGATACGCAGTATTTT
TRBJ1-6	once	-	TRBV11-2	CASSLGRTVVYHYNSPLHF	TGTGCCAGCAGCTTAGGGAGGACAGTCGTATACCATTATAATTCACCCCTCCACTTT
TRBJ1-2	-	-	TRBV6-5	CASSPGTRGGYTF	TGTGCCAGCAGTCCCGGGACCAGGGGTGGCTACACCTTC
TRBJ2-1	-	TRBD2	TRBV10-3	CAISGGAYNEQFF	TGTGCCATCTCGGGGGGGGCCTACAATGAGCAGTTCTTC
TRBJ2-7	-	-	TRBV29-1	CSVEYQENSYEQYF	TGCAGCGTTGAATACCAGGAAAACTCCTACGAGCAGTACTTC
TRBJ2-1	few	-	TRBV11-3	CASSLFPEGSTYNEQFF	TGTGCCAGCAGCTTATTTCCCGAAGGTAGCACGTACAATGAGCAGTTCTTC
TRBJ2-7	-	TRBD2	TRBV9	CASSVVVAGGEQYF	TGTGCCAGCAGCGTAGTTGTAGCGGGGGGCGAGCAGTACTTC
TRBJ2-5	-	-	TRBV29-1	CSVGRETQYF	TGCAGCGTTGGTCGGGAGACCCAGTACTTC
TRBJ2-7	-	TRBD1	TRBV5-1	CASSSGGQASYEQYF	TGCGCCAGCAGCTCCGGGGGACAGGCGTCCTACGAGCAGTACTTC